The clone carrying this T cell receptor (beta chain) was detected once. TCRdb re-called the PCR reads with MiXCR. The data show around 40,000 clones, roughly 13% seen once. Patients had received no treatment of any kind before thyroid surgery. The sample comes from a study of metastatic and nonmetastatic thyroid tumors. V lost 9 bases to trimming and J lost 4 bases; unmatched junction nucleotides: 12. Germline CDR1 MGHRA, CDR2 YSYEKL. The CDR3 has 15 amino acids. The gene calls are TRBV4-1 and TRBJ1-3, with 7 bases lining up with TRBD1. Sequences were obtained from blood. The TCR originated in a female donor with papillary thyroid cancer or a benign thyroid nodule (not recorded which). Some clones in this sample may be carry-over from other donors' samples. CDR3 residues: CASSLLTGSGNTIYF. The CDR3 DNA reads as TGCGCCAGTAGCTTATTGACAGGGTCCGGAAACACCATATATTTT.